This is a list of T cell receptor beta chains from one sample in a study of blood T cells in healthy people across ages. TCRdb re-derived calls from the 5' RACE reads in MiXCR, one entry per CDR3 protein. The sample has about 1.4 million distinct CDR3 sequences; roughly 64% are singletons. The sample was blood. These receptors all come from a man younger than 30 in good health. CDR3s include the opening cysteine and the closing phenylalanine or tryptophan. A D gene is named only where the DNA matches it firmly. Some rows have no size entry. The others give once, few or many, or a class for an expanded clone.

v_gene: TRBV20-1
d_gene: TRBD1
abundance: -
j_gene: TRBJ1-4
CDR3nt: TGCAGTGCTAGAGGACGGACAGGGCCCCGGGCATCAACTAATGAAAAACTGTTTTTT
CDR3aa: CSARGRTGPRASTNEKLFF

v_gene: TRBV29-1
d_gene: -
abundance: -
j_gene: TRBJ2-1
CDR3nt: TGCAGCGTTGAAGATTCTAGAGGTGGGGAGCAGTTCTTC
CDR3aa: CSVEDSRGGEQFF

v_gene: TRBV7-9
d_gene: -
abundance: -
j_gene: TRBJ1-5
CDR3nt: TGTGCCAGCAGCTTAGGCGAGATGGGCAATCAGCCCCAGCATTTT
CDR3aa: CASSLGEMGNQPQHF

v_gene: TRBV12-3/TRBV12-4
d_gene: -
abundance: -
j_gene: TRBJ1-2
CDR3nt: TGTGCCAGCAAGGATAACACCAGGGCCTATGGCTACACCTTC
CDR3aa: CASKDNTRAYGYTF

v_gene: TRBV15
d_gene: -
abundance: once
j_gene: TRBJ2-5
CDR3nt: TGTGCCACCAGCAGAGAAGCGGGCCTAAAAGAGACCCAGTACTTC
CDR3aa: CATSREAGLKETQYF

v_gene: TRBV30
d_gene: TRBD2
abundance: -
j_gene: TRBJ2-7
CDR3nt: TGTGCCCGAACTAGCGGAGGGGGAGAGCAGTACTTC
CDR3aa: CARTSGGGEQYF

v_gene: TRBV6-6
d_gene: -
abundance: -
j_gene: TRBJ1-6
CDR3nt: TGTGCCAGCATAAATCGGGGGTTCGGAAATAATTCACCCCTCCACTTT
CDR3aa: CASINRGFGNNSPLHF

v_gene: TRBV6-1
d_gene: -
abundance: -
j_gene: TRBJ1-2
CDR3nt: TGTGCCAGCAGTCGTCGGGTAGAGGACTATGGCTACACCTTC
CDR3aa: CASSRRVEDYGYTF

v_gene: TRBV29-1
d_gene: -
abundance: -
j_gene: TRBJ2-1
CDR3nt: TGCAGCGTGGCTCAAAGCGGCCTTTACAATGAGCAGTTCTTC
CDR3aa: CSVAQSGLYNEQFF

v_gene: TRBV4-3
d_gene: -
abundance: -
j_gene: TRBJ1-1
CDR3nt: TGCGCCAGCAGCCAAGGGCGGATGCGCACTGAAGCTTTCTTT
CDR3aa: CASSQGRMRTEAFF

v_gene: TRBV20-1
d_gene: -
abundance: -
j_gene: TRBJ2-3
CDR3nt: TGCAGTGCGGGACGGCCTAGCACAGATACGCAGTATTTT
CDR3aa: CSAGRPSTDTQYF

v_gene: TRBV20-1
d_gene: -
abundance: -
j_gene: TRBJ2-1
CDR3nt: TGCAGTGCTAGGGACAGTTTTAATGAGCAGTTCTTC
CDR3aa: CSARDSFNEQFF

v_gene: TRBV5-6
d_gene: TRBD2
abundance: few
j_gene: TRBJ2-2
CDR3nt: TGTGCCAGCTCTGGGGGGGCCGGGGAGCTGTTTTTT
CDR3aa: CASSGGAGELFF

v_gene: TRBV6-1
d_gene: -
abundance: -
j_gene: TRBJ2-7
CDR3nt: TGTGCCAGCAGTCGGGAGTTCGATTCGGACGAGCAGTACTTC
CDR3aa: CASSREFDSDEQYF

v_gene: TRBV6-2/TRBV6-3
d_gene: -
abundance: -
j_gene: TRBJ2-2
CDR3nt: TGTGCCAGCAGTTACTCCCCCATCCCCCGGCTGTTTTTT
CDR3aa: CASSYSPIPRLFF

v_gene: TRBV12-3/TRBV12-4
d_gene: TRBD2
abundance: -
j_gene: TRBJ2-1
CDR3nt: TGTGCCAGCAGTTCTAGCGGGAGGCCAAACAATGAGCAGTTCTTC
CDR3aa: CASSSSGRPNNEQFF

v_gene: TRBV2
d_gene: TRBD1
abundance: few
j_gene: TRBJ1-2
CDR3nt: TGTGCCAGCAGCGGGGGACAGAGTAACTATGGCTACACCTTC
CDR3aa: CASSGGQSNYGYTF

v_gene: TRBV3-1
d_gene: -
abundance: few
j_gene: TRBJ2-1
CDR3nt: TGTGCCAGCAGCCAGGCTATATACAATGAGCAGTTCTTC
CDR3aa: CASSQAIYNEQFF

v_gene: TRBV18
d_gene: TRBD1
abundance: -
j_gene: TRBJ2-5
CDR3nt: TGTGCCAGCTCACCAGCCTCTGGACAGGGTGGGACCCAGTACTTC
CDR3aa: CASSPASGQGGTQYF

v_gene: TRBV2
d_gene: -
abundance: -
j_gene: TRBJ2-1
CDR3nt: TGTGCCAGCAGAAGTCGTGGAGGGGCCACCTACAATGAGCAGTTCTTC
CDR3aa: CASRSRGGATYNEQFF

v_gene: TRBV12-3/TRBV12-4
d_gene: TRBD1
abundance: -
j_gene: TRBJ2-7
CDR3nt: TGTGCCAGCAGTTTCACCGGGACAGAAGAGACCAAGTACTTC
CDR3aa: CASSFTGTEETKYF

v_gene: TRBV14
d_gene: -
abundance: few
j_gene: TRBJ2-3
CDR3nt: TGTGCCAGCAGCCTTAGGGACACCACGAGGAGCATCGCGGGAGAGGTAGATACGCAGTATTTT
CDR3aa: CASSLRDTTRSIAGEVDTQYF

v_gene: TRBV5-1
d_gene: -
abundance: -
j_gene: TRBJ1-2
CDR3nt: TGCGCCAGCAGCTTGGAGGCGCCCTCTCCCTATGGCTACACCTTC
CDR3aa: CASSLEAPSPYGYTF

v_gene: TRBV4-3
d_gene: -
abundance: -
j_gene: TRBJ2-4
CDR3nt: TGCGCCAGCAGCCAAAGGGGATTAGCCAAAACCATTCAGTACTTC
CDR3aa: CASSQRGLAKTIQYF

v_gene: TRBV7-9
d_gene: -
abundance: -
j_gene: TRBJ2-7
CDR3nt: TGTGCCAGCAGCTTTAAATTTAGCACAGATTCAGTCTACGAGCAGTACTTC
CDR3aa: CASSFKFSTDSVYEQYF

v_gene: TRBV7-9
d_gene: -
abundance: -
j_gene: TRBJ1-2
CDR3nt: TGTGCCAGCAGCCCGCTTAGGACAGATCATGGCTACACCTTC
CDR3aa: CASSPLRTDHGYTF

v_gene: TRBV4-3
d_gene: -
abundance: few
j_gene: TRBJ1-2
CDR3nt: TGCGCCAGCAGCCAAGATTTGGGAAGGGGGGACGGTAACTATGGCTACACCTTC
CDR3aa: CASSQDLGRGDGNYGYTF

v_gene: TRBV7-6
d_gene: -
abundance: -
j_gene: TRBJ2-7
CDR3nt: TGTGCCAGCAGCTTTTCCAGATCTTACGAGCAGTACTTC
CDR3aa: CASSFSRSYEQYF

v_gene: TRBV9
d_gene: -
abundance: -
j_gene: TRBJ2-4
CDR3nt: TGTGCCAGCGGCGTAGGGGCCAAAAACATTCAGTACTTC
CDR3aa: CASGVGAKNIQYF

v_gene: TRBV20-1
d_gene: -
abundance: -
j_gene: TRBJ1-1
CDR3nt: TGCAGTGCTAGTCTCAGTGGGAACACTGAAGCTTTCTTT
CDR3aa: CSASLSGNTEAFF

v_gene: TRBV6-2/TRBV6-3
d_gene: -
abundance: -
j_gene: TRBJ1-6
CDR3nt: TGTGCCAGCACTCAGTCCAGGGCTTCGGAGTCACCCCTCCACTTT
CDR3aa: CASTQSRASESPLHF

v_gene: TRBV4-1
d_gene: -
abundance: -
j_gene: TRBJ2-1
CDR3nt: TGCGCCAGCAGCCAAGATCAGTCTAATGAGCAGTTCTTC
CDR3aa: CASSQDQSNEQFF

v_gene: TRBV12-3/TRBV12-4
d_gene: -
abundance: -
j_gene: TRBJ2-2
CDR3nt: TGTGCCAGCAGTTTCTGGAACACCGGGGAGCTGTTTTTT
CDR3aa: CASSFWNTGELFF

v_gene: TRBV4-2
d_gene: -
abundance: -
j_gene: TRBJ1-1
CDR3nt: TGTGCCAGCAGCCAAGTAGGAATGACTTTCTTT
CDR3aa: CASSQVGMTFF

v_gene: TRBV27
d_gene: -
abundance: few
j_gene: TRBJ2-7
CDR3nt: TGTGCCAGCAGTTTACAAGGACAGTCCTACGAGCAGTACTTC
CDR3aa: CASSLQGQSYEQYF

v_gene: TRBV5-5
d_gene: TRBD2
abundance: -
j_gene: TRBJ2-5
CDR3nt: TGTGCCAGCGAACTCGGGACTAGCGGGATACCCCGCCAAGAGACCCAGTACTTC
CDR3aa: CASELGTSGIPRQETQYF

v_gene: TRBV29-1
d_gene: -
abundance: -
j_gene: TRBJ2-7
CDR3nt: TGCAGTGCTAGTATGGGGGGGCAGGAGCAGTACTTC
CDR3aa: CSASMGGQEQYF

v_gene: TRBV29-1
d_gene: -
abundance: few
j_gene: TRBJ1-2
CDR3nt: TGCAGCGTTCCCGGCGCCTATGGCTACACCTTC
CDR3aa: CSVPGAYGYTF

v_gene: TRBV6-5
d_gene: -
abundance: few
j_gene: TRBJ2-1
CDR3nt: TGTGCCAGCAGTTACTCTCAACGGAGCAACCCCTACAATGAGCAGTTCTTC
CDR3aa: CASSYSQRSNPYNEQFF

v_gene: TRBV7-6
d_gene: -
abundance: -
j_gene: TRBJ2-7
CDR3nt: TGTGCCAGCAGCCAAGCACTGGGAAACGAGCAGTACTTC
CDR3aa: CASSQALGNEQYF

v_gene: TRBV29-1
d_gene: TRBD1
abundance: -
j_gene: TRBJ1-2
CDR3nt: TGCAGCGTACAACCGGGACAGGGGGCGCAGGGCTACACCTTC
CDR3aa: CSVQPGQGAQGYTF

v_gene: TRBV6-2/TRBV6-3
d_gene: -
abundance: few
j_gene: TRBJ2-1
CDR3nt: TGTGCCAGCAGTTACTCGGCGAGCGAGCAGTTCTTC
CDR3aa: CASSYSASEQFF

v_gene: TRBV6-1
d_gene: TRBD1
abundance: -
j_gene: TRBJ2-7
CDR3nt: TGTGCCAGCAGTCATTTACGGGACAGGGACCACGAGCAGTACTTC
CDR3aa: CASSHLRDRDHEQYF

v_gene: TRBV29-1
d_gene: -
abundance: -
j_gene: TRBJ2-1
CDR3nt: TGCAGCGTTTCGGTTTATGCGGGAAGGCGGTACAATGAGCAGTTCTTC
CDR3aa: CSVSVYAGRRYNEQFF

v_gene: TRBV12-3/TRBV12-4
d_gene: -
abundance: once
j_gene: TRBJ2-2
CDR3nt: TGTGCCAGCAGTGTTAGGACGGGGGCCGGGGAGCTGTTTTTT
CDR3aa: CASSVRTGAGELFF

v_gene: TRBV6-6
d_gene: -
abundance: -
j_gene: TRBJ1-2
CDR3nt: TGTGTCAGCAGCCCCGAACCTAACTATGGCTACACCTTC
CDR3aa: CVSSPEPNYGYTF

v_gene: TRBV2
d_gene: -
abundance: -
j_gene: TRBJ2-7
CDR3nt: TGTGCCAGCAGCGAAGTAAGTGGGTACGAGCAGTACTTC
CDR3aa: CASSEVSGYEQYF